The sequence of this T cell receptor (beta chain) was determined in a study of blood T cell repertoires in COVID-19. Study background: Italy, Spain and the United States were the sources of the convalescent and acute COVID-19 samples. PBMCs, B-cell-depleted T cells, or T cells were the source of the cDNA or gDNA that made up the material.

Germline loops: CDR1 SGHDN, CDR2 FVKESK. The CDR3 totals 17 residues. V was trimmed by 0 bases and J by 4 bases, leaving 19 bases between them. As originally analysed: Amplification of reference gene primers was used by the study to estimate nucleated cell counts. The data were produced by immunoSEQ multiplex PCR, yet TCRdb's version contains in-frame clones alone and is incomplete. That table gives V, J and clone size, and the DNA gave D and trimming. The repertoire includes 30,000 to 35,000 clones, approximately 78% of them detected once, and approximately 40% sits in the top ten. Sequenced sample: peripheral blood. The rearrangement uses TRBV14 and TRBJ2-7; D is possibly TRBD2 (5 bases). The receptor was isolated from a man at least 80 years old with active or convalescent COVID-19. The CDR3, as DNA: TGTGCCAGCAGCCAAGATGAGTTAAAGGGAGAAAAGTACGAGCAGTACTTC. This sequence encodes CASSQDELKGEKYEQYF.